Following are 21 T cell receptor beta chains from one sample sequenced in a study of T-cell reconstitution after alpha-beta-depleted transplantation in children (dated by TCRdb to the mid-2010s). Explained via the paper, the treatment or condition label denotes: allogeneic hematopoietic cell transplantation with graft depleted of TCRalphabeta T cells and CD19 B cells. Receptor amplification or capture employed PCR. Instrument used: Illumina HiSeq 2500. To normalize quantification of the TCRbeta repertoire, the TCR libraries were built with molecular barcoding that relied on unique molecular identifiers. TCRdb's own reprocessing of the public reads used fastp at Q25 and MiXCR and kept productive beta chains. Here each entry gathers all rows of one CDR3 protein and keeps the most common genes and DNA. The sample table lists approximately 630,000 distinct CDR3 sequences, about an eighth of them with a count of one. The ten biggest clones cover 0.79% of the sample.

The sequencing here drew on PBMCs, taken before TCRalphabeta/CD19-depleted stem cell transplant. Source of these receptors: a girl aged 2 to 10 with congenital amegakaryocytic thrombocytopenia, due to receive a stem cell transplant.

This CDR3 reads CASSQKGLAVYNEQFF. Written as DNA, the CDR3 is TGTGCCAGCAGTCAGAAGGGACTAGCAGTATACAATGAGCAGTTCTTC. The genes are TRBV9 and TRBJ2-1, with 9 bases identical to TRBD2. The germline V gene encodes CDR1 SGDLS and CDR2 YYNGEE. With V trimmed by 5 bases and J by 4 bases, 10 bases remained unmatched. The length of the CDR3 is 16 residues.

This clonotype was counted at least ten times. The rearrangement joins TRBV12-3 or TRBV12-4 to TRBJ2-7; D uncertain. With 2 bases removed from V and 5 bases from J, the gap between germline ends came to 16 bases. This CDR3 is built from 15 residues. The CDR3 spells CASSLFGQVFNEQYF. The CDR3 nucleotides read TGTGCCAGCAGTTTATTCGGGCAGGTTTTCAACGAGCAGTACTTC.

This clonotype came up many times. The chain recombines TRBV7-9 with TRBJ1-3, with D unclear. The germline V gene encodes CDR1 SEHNR and CDR2 FQNEAQ (reference sequence). This CDR3 is built from 15 residues. The germline V and J ends were trimmed by 5 bases and 1 base, with 12 bases remaining between them. The CDR3 protein is CASSPRTASGNTIYF. DNA of the CDR3: TGTGCCAGCAGCCCTCGGACGGCATCTGGAAACACCATATATTTT.

There are a few counts of this clonotype. The chain carries TRBV20-1 and TRBJ2-7, with 11 bases fitting TRBD2. The CDR3 runs 14 residues. Germline V gene lookup returns CDR1 DFQATT and CDR2 SNEGSKA (reference sequence). With V trimmed by 5 bases and J by 4 bases, 7 bases remained unmatched. The CDR3 nucleotides are TGCAGTGCTTTAACTAGCGGGAGAGATTACGAGCAGTACTTC. Protein: CSALTSGRDYEQYF.

The rearrangement uses TRBV5-1 and TRBJ2-3; no definite D call. V was cut by 3 bases and J by 0 bases, with 11 bases left in between. The CDR3 length is 15 residues. Germline CDR1 SGHRS, CDR2 YFSETQ. In nucleotides, the CDR3 is TGCGCCAGCAGCTCGGACGGCCCTAGCACAGATACGCAGTATTTT. It specifies CASSSDGPSTDTQYF.

This clonotype was recorded a few times. The chain carries TRBV10-3 and TRBJ2-3; TRBD2 agrees at 8 bases. Germline assignment: CDR1 ENHRY and CDR2 SYGVKD. V dropped 5 bases and J dropped 2; count of bases not matched to a gene: 6. This CDR3 region has 15 residues. The chain's CDR3 is CAISSREVDTDTQYF. CDR3 coding DNA: TGTGCCATCAGTTCGCGGGAGGTCGACACAGATACGCAGTATTTT.

This clonotype occurred a few times. The rearrangement links TRBV27 to TRBJ2-2; TRBD2 matches at 13 bases. Germline CDR1 reads MNHEY; CDR2 reads SMNVEV (reference sequence). The CDR3 covers 19 residues. The V gene end was trimmed by 6 bases and the J gene end by 4 bases; junction bases not matched to a gene: 14. CDR3 residues: CASRELAGGPGSGTGELFF. CDR3 DNA: TGTGCCAGCAGGGAACTAGCGGGAGGGCCTGGGTCGGGCACCGGGGAGCTGTTTTTT.

The chain employs TRBV27 and TRBJ2-3; TRBD2 aligns across 9 bases. With V trimmed by 4 bases and J by 0 bases, 11 bases remained unmatched. The germline CDR1 and CDR2 sequences are MNHEY and SMNVEV (reference sequence). The CDR3 loop spans 18 amino acids. CDR3 sequence (DNA): TGTGCCAGCAGTTCCATAGCGGGAGACGGACCTAGCACAGATACGCAGTATTTT. Its protein is CASSSIAGDGPSTDTQYF.

At least ten counts were recorded for this clonotype. The chain couples TRBV12-3 or TRBV12-4 to TRBJ2-2, with D hard to call. The CDR3 spans 12 residues. V dropped 6 bases and J dropped 6 bases, with 8 bases sitting between them. CDR3 sequence reads: CASSRIPGELFF. In DNA form, the CDR3 reads TGTGCCAGCAGCCGTATCCCCGGGGAGCTGTTTTTT.

This clonotype was found many times. The chain recombines TRBV5-1 with TRBJ2-5; 10 nucleotides agree with TRBD1. There are 16 residues in the CDR3. V gave up 4 bases and J gave up 7 bases; unmatched junction bases: 13. The germline gives CDR1 SGHRS, CDR2 YFSETQ. CDR3 coding DNA: TGCGCCAGCAGCCGCATTGAAATTGGGGACAGGGGGACCCAGTACTTC. Its translation is CASSRIEIGDRGTQYF. The variable domain in full, with the rest retrieved from reference TRBV5-1 and TRBJ2-5, is KAGVTQTPRYLIKTRGQQVTLSCSPISGHRSVSWYQQTPGQGLQFLFEYFSETQRNKGNFPGRFSGRQFSNSRSEMNVSTLELGDSALYLCASSRIEIGDRGTQYFGPGTRLLVL.

The chain joins TRBV12-3 or TRBV12-4 to TRBJ2-3, with no clear D. CDR3 length equals 17 residues. V lost 7 bases, J lost 2 bases, and 22 bases lay in between. For the CDR3, the DNA is TGTGCCAGCACTCACGGCGGCGCTCAGATAGTCACAGATACGCAGTATTTT. The encoded protein is CASTHGGAQIVTDTQYF.

V usage is TRBV5-1 and J usage is TRBJ2-5; possible D gene TRBD2, 6 bases. Trimming took off 0 bases at V and 2 bases at J, with 17 bases between the two ends. The CDR3 covers 17 residues. Germline lookup yields CDR1 SGHRS and CDR2 YFSETQ. The CDR3 loop is CASSLGWVSGGQETQYF. The CDR3 DNA is TGCGCCAGCAGCTTGGGCTGGGTTAGCGGAGGACAAGAGACCCAGTACTTC.

The sample holds many counts of this clonotype. J is TRBJ2-7 and V is TRBV20-1; D is unresolved. The CDR3 consists of 11 residues. V lost 5 bases to trimming and J lost 8 bases, with 13 bases between them. Germline-derived CDR1 and CDR2 are DFQATT and SNEGSKA (reference sequence). As DNA, the CDR3 is TGCAGTGCTGTCGACCAGAAAAAGCAGTACTTC. As protein: CSAVDQKKQYF.

The chain joins TRBV20-1 to TRBJ2-5, with a tentative D call TRBD1 (5 bases). Germline CDR1 and CDR2: DFQATT and SNEGSKA (reference sequence). V was shortened by 5 bases and J by 10 bases, with 14 bases between the two germline ends. The CDR3 totals 11 residues. CDR3: CSAHKSGIQYF. The DNA for the CDR3 is TGCAGTGCTCATAAATCAGGGATCCAGTACTTC.

The rearrangement uses TRBV20-1 and TRBJ2-3, with D unclear. V gave up 5 bases and J gave up 1 base, with 13 bases separating them. CDR1 is DFQATT and CDR2 is SNEGSKA in the germline V gene (reference sequence). This CDR3 is 14 amino acids long. CDR3 nucleotides: TGCAGTGCTGGGCTTGTGCTTCGCACAGATACGCAGTATTTT. This gives the protein CSAGLVLRTDTQYF.

The table lists this clonotype with many counts. V gene TRBV5-1 combines with J gene TRBJ1-2, with D hard to call. V lost 5 bases to trimming and J lost 4 bases, with 12 bases between them. Per the germline V gene, CDR1 is SGHRS and CDR2 is YFSETQ. This CDR3 has 13 amino acids. The CDR3 nucleotides read TGCGCCAGCAGTCCGGGCTTGTCCTATGGCTACACCTTC. It translates to CASSPGLSYGYTF.

In its sample, this clonotype was seen many times. The rearrangement links TRBV29-1 to TRBJ1-2, with D unresolved. The CDR3 is 13 amino acids. Germline assignment: CDR1 SQVTM and CDR2 ANQGSEA. Between the trimmed V and J ends, which lost 0 bases and 1 base, there was a span of 6 bases. DNA of the CDR3: TGCAGCGTTGAAGAAGCCCTTAACTATGGCTACACCTTC. This translates into CSVEEALNYGYTF.

The chain combines TRBV7-8 with TRBJ2-3; the D gene is possibly TRBD2 (5 bases). This CDR3 contains 19 residues. The germline V gene encodes CDR1 SGHVS and CDR2 FQNEAQ. The V end was cut by 6 bases, the J end by 1 base, with 26 bases between. CDR3 sequence reads: CASSRPAGAVIPRTDTQYF. The CDR3 coding sequence is TGTGCCAGCAGTCGACCGGCGGGCGCCGTCATTCCTCGCACAGATACGCAGTATTTT.

This clonotype was detected ten times or more. The chain uses TRBV7-2 and TRBJ2-1; the D gene is possibly TRBD2 (5 bases). V was clipped by 4 bases and J by 0 bases, with 10 bases between them. The length of the CDR3 is 15 residues. CDR1 SGHTA and CDR2 FQGNSA come from the germline V gene. The CDR3 loop reads CASSSAGSSYNEQFF. The CDR3 DNA is TGTGCCAGCAGCTCCGCGGGCAGCTCCTACAATGAGCAGTTCTTC.

The chain employs TRBV19 and TRBJ2-1, with a weak D call TRBD2 (5 bases). Trimming removed 3 bases from V and 3 bases from J, with 6 bases in between. This CDR3 comprises 13 residues. Germline V gene data show CDR1 as LNHDA and CDR2 as SQIVND (reference sequence). Written as DNA, the CDR3 is TGTGCCAGTAGTATCGGGAACTACAATGAGCAGTTCTTC. It encodes CASSIGNYNEQFF.

This clonotype was seen ten or more times. The V gene is TRBV29-1, the J gene TRBJ2-1; D is undetermined. The CDR3 extends over 13 amino acids. CDR1 is SQVTM and CDR2 is ANQGSEA in the germline V gene. V was pared by 4 bases and J by 0 bases, with 7 bases between. The CDR3 protein is CSVVRGSYNEQFF. Here the CDR3 DNA reads TGCAGCGTTGTCCGAGGCTCCTACAATGAGCAGTTCTTC.